Following are 15 T cell receptor beta chains from one sample sequenced in a study of siplizumab effects on memory and regulatory T cells. Clones were read by immunoSEQ multiplex PCR, and TCRdb kept only the in-frame ones, dropping some. The data contain over 100,000 clones, 93% of them seen just once; the ten biggest clones take up roughly 0.64%. The specimen was Tregs sorted from blood. The receptors shown here come from a human donor in good health.

The V call is TRBV29-1, the J call TRBJ2-1; D uncertain. V gave up 4 bases and J gave up 4 bases, with 5 bases separating them. CDR3 length equals 11 residues. Germline CDR1 is SQVTM and CDR2 is ANQGSEA. In nucleotides, the CDR3 is TGCAGCGTTGGGGCGTACAATGAGCAGTTCTTC. Amino acid sequence: CSVGAYNEQFF.

V is TRBV5-4 and J is TRBJ1-6; no clear D. CDR3 size: 15 residues. V lost 4 bases and J lost 5, with 13 bases in between. Germline loops: CDR1 SGHNT, CDR2 YYREEE (reference sequence). The CDR3 region has the DNA TGTGCCAGCAGCGCGGCCCGGGCTAATAATTCACCCCTCCACTTT. Amino acid sequence: CASSAARANNSPLHF.

The V call is TRBV4-1, the J call TRBJ2-3; TRBD2 might be the D (5 bases). In germline, CDR1 is MGHRA, CDR2 YSYEKL. The CDR3 consists of 15 residues. Trimming took 5 bases from V and 0 from J, leaving 12 bases between them. CDR3 region: CASSTPGESTDTQYF. CDR3 coding DNA: TGCGCCAGCAGCACCCCCGGGGAAAGCACAGATACGCAGTATTTT.

This clone appeared a single time. The gene calls are TRBV27 and TRBJ2-5; possibly TRBD2 for D (6 bases). V was pared by 5 bases and J by 3 bases, with 10 bases between. CDR3 length: 13 amino acids. The germline V gene encodes CDR1 MNHEY and CDR2 SMNVEV (reference sequence). The CDR3 DNA reads TGTGCCAGCAGTCCCGCGGGGAAAGAGACCCAGTACTTC. This sequence encodes CASSPAGKETQYF.

The chain joins TRBV23-1 to TRBJ2-7, with 8 bases lining up with TRBD1. TRBV23-1 is flagged as an ORF with uncertain function. CDR3 length: 17 residues. Trimming at V came to 3 bases and at J to 6 bases, leaving 16 bases not matched to a gene. The CDR3 loop reads CASSQRESGGPPCEQYF. In DNA, the CDR3 is TGCGCCAGCAGTCAGAGGGAATCAGGGGGCCCCCCGTGCGAGCAGTACTTC.

This sequence joins TRBV10-2 and TRBJ2-7, with TRBD1 identical over 8 bases. The CDR3 sequence is 14 residues long. V lost 6 bases and J lost 4; bases outside the gene matches: 8. CDR1 is WSHSY, CDR2 SAAADI, per germline. CDR3 sequence (DNA): TGCGCCAGCAGGAGACAGGGGCGGACTTACGAGCAGTACTTC. Translation gives CASRRQGRTYEQYF.

V usage is TRBV18 and J usage is TRBJ1-4; D gene uncertain. This CDR3 comprises 15 residues. The germline CDR1 and CDR2 sequences are KGHSH and LQKENI. Trimming shortened V by 2 bases and J by 1 base, and 8 bases separated the two germline ends. This CDR3 reads CASSPTARTNEKLFF. CDR3 coding DNA: TGTGCCAGCTCACCAACGGCAAGAACTAATGAAAAACTGTTTTTT.

The chain combines TRBV6-5 with TRBJ2-2; maybe TRBD2 (5 bases). This CDR3 is 12 amino acids long. V was pared by 6 bases and J by 6 bases, with 8 bases between. Germline CDR1 is MNHEY and CDR2 is SVGAGI. The CDR3 spells CASRPSSGELFF. The DNA of the CDR3 is TGTGCCAGCAGACCTAGCTCCGGGGAGCTGTTTTTT.

The CDR3 coding sequence is TGTGCCAGCTCAACCCAGTCAGGGGGTGATGGCTACACCTTC. Residues: CASSTQSGGDGYTF. This chain joins TRBV18 and TRBJ1-2, with 7 bases matching TRBD1. The CDR3 spans 14 residues. The V gene's germline CDR1 is KGHSH and CDR2 LQKENI. Trimming cost V 5 bases and J 6 bases; bases outside gene matches: 9. The complete variable domain, with remaining parts taken from reference TRBV18 and TRBJ1-2, reads NAGVMQNPRHLVRRRGQEARLRCSPMKGHSHVYWYRQLPEEGLKFMVYLQKENIIDESGMPKERFSAEFPKEGPSILRIQQVVRGDSAAYFCASSTQSGGDGYTFGSGTRLTVV.

This rearrangement joins TRBV5-1 to TRBJ2-7, with D perhaps given as TRBD1 or TRBD2 (5 bases each). Germline CDR1 SGHRS, CDR2 YFSETQ. V lost 4 bases and J 0 bases, leaving 14 bases between the germline ends. This CDR3 is built from 15 residues. Written as DNA, the CDR3 is TGCGCCAGCAGCCTAGGGACGGAGCTCTCCTACGAGCAGTACTTC. It translates to CASSLGTELSYEQYF.

The chain combines TRBV6-1 with TRBJ1-1; 8 nucleotides align to TRBD1. The CDR3 is 14 residues long. V gave up 6 bases and J gave up 4 bases; unmatched junction bases: 7. Germline V gene data show CDR1 as MNHNS and CDR2 as SASEGT. The CDR3 coding sequence is TGTGCCAGCAGCCTCGACAGGGGTTCCACTGAAGCTTTCTTT. This sequence encodes CASSLDRGSTEAFF.

The J gene is TRBJ2-5, the V gene TRBV7-8, with 15 positions matching TRBD2. The CDR3 has 16 amino acids. Germline CDR1 reads SGHVS; CDR2 reads FQNEAQ. Losses at the gene ends were 5 bases for V and 5 bases for J; bases not matched to a gene: 6. The CDR3 loop is CASSPGLAGGGETQYF. Written as DNA, the CDR3 is TGTGCCAGCAGCCCGGGACTAGCGGGGGGCGGGGAGACCCAGTACTTC.

V gene TRBV11-2 combines with J gene TRBJ2-7; tentative D call: TRBD2 (6 bases). The CDR3 contains 14 residues. V lost 5 bases and J 9 bases, leaving 20 bases between the germline ends. CDR1 and CDR2 (germline): SGHAT, FQNNGV. The CDR3 DNA sequence: TGTGCCAGCAGCCCCGTCCCGGGACTTTCTAGGCAGTACTTC. Protein product: CASSPVPGLSRQYF.

The V gene is TRBV30, the J gene TRBJ2-1; 11 bases are a match to TRBD2. Per germline, CDR1 GTSNPN and CDR2 SVGIG (reference sequence). V was clipped by 2 bases and J by 2 bases; unmatched bases: 5. The CDR3 is 16 residues long. CDR3 DNA sequence: TGTGCCTGGAGTAAGGGACTAGCGGCAACCTACAATGAGCAGTTCTTC. This sequence encodes CAWSKGLAATYNEQFF.

The chain combines TRBV27 with TRBJ2-7; D is possibly TRBD1 (5 bases). There are 14 residues in the CDR3. Germline V gives CDR1 MNHEY, CDR2 SMNVEV (reference sequence). Trimming took off 8 bases at V and 2 bases at J, with 16 bases between the two ends. CDR3 region: CASVGVNSAYEQYF. Here the CDR3 DNA reads TGTGCCAGCGTAGGGGTGAACTCAGCCTACGAGCAGTACTTC.